Detailed here is one T cell receptor (beta chain). This record comes from a study of blood T cell repertoires in COVID-19. On the study more broadly: PBMCs, B-cell-depleted T cells, or T cells provided the cDNA or gDNA that made up the material.

Assay: immunoSEQ multiplex PCR; the TCRdb copy retains only in-frame clones and omits some. The sample contains roughly 76,000 clones, roughly 84% of which appear only once. Germline trimming cut 2 bases from V and 7 bases from J; bases unmatched to any gene: 8. The CDR3 contains 15 residues. Per the germline V gene, CDR1 is MNHEY and CDR2 is SVGEGT. Material for sequencing was peripheral blood. The clonotype comes from a woman under 30 with acute or convalescent COVID-19. The chain joins TRBV6-2 or TRBV6-3 to TRBJ2-3, with 8 bases identical to TRBD1. The CDR3 loop is CASSYRRTGLHTQYF. In DNA, the CDR3 is TGTGCCAGCAGTTACCGGCGGACAGGGCTACATACGCAGTATTTT.